The 20 T cell receptor beta chains below all came from one sample that was sequenced in a study of T cell changes during pregnancy in multiple sclerosis. Libraries were prepared by immunoSEQ multiplex PCR; TCRdb keeps only in-frame clonotypes and omits some of them. The table records tens of thousands of clones, 90% to 95% of them present only once. The material was CD4+ T cells from peripheral blood mononuclear cells, obtained before pregnancy. Receptors originate from a female donor with multiple sclerosis, enrolled in a pregnancy study.

This clone is a singleton in its sample. The rearrangement uses TRBV4-2 and TRBJ2-7, with 9 bases lining up with TRBD1. V lost 0 bases, J lost 4 bases, and 19 bases stayed unmatched. This CDR3 has 20 amino acids. CDR1 is LGHNA, CDR2 YNFKEQ, per germline. The CDR3 DNA is TGTGCCAGCAGCCAAGATCTCAACCGCCCCCGGGACAGGGAAAGTTACGAGCAGTACTTC. Amino acids: CASSQDLNRPRDRESYEQYF.

This clone occurred once. The chain carries TRBV6-5 and TRBJ2-2; maybe TRBD1 (5 bases). Trimming removed 3 bases at V and 0 bases at J, with 11 bases between. The CDR3 contains 16 residues. Germline lookup yields CDR1 MNHEY and CDR2 SVGAGI. CDR3 in amino acids: CASSYLGATNTGELFF. For the CDR3, the DNA is TGTGCCAGCAGTTATCTAGGGGCGACGAACACCGGGGAGCTGTTTTTT.

V usage is TRBV9 and J usage is TRBJ2-2; 7 bases agree with TRBD1. This CDR3 contains 16 residues. Germline V CDR1 and CDR2: SGDLS, YYNGEE. Trimming at V came to 0 bases and at J to 3 bases, leaving 5 bases not matched to a gene. The CDR3 sequence: CASSVVKGQYTGELFF. The CDR3 DNA follows: TGTGCCAGCAGCGTAGTAAAGGGACAGTACACCGGGGAGCTGTTTTTT.

The chain recombines TRBV11-2 with TRBJ1-6; TRBD1 agrees at 7 bases. This CDR3 is 16 amino acids long. V was pared by 2 bases and J by 5 bases, with 6 bases of the junction left unmatched. Germline V gene lookup returns CDR1 SGHAT and CDR2 FQNNGV. The CDR3 nucleotides are TGTGCCAGCAGCTTACTAGGGACAGCGAATAATTCACCCCTCCACTTT. It codes for CASSLLGTANNSPLHF. Filled out from reference TRBV11-2 and TRBJ1-6, the complete variable domain reads EAGVAQSPRYKIIEKRQSVAFWCNPISGHATLYWYQQILGQGPKLLIQFQNNGVVDDSQLPKDRFSAERLKGVDSTLKIQPAKLEDSAVYLCASSLLGTANNSPLHFGNGTRLTVT.

The chain carries TRBV27 and TRBJ2-5; D ambiguous. The J call may be in error: the DNA end matches TRBJ2-7 better. Per the germline V gene, CDR1 is MNHEY and CDR2 is SMNVEV (reference sequence). CDR3 length: 14 amino acids. As DNA, the CDR3 is TGTGCCAGCAGTTTCTCAGGCCTATCCTACGAGCAGTACTTC. It yields the protein CASSFSGLSYEQYF.

The chain couples TRBV2 to TRBJ1-5, with no clear D. V was clipped by 4 bases and J by 5 bases, with 9 bases between them. The germline CDR1 and CDR2 sequences are SNHLY and FYNNEI. The CDR3 length is 13 residues. CDR3 loop: CASSVELDQPQHF. The CDR3 DNA sequence: TGTGCCAGCAGTGTAGAGCTCGATCAGCCCCAGCATTTT.

V usage is TRBV11-3 and J usage is TRBJ1-6, with TRBD1 matching 7 bases. The ends lost 4 bases at V and 6 bases at J; junction bases unmatched: 6. The CDR3 is made up of 15 amino acids. Per germline, CDR1 SGHNT and CDR2 YENEEA. The DNA of the CDR3 is TGTGCCAGCAGCTCCTCGGGACAGTTTAATTCACCCCTCCACTTT. Encoded protein: CASSSSGQFNSPLHF.

V usage is TRBV7-2 and J usage is TRBJ1-3, with a weak D call TRBD1 (6 bases). This CDR3 contains 17 residues. The germline V gene encodes CDR1 SGHTA and CDR2 FQGNSA. With 2 bases removed from V and 0 bases from J, the gap between germline ends came to 14 bases. CDR3 in amino acids: CASSLIGTTPSGNTIYF. The CDR3 nucleotides read TGTGCCAGCAGCTTAATCGGGACAACGCCCTCTGGAAACACCATATATTTT.

This clone occurred once. This chain connects TRBV10-3 to TRBJ2-3; TRBD2 aligns across 12 bases. The germline V gene encodes CDR1 ENHRY and CDR2 SYGVKD. V gave up 0 bases and J gave up 6 bases; unmatched junction bases: 13. This CDR3 region has 19 residues. Here the CDR3 reads CAISESVASGGASSDTQYF. CDR3 nucleotides: TGTGCCATCAGTGAGTCTGTCGCTAGCGGGGGGGCATCTTCGGATACGCAGTATTTT.

The J gene is TRBJ2-1, the V gene TRBV10-3; 7 nucleotides line up with TRBD1. V gave up 3 bases and J gave up 7 bases; unmatched junction bases: 6. This CDR3 has 14 amino acids. CDR1 and CDR2 (germline): ENHRY, SYGVKD. This CDR3 is CAISDPGQSNEQFF. The CDR3, as DNA: TGTGCCATCAGTGACCCGGGACAGTCGAATGAGCAGTTCTTC.

This sequence joins TRBV7-3 and TRBJ2-1; 8 bases align to TRBD2. There are 15 residues in the CDR3. With V trimmed by 1 base and J by 9 bases, 8 bases remained unmatched. Germline lookup yields CDR1 SGHTA and CDR2 FQGTGA. CDR3: CASSLIATSASEQFF. DNA of the CDR3: TGTGCCAGCAGCTTAATCGCGACTAGCGCGAGTGAGCAGTTCTTC. The complete variable domain, with remaining parts taken from reference TRBV7-3 and TRBJ2-1, reads GAGVSQTPSNKVTEKGKYVELRCDPISGHTALYWYRQSLGQGPEFLIYFQGTGAADDSGLPNDRFFAVRPEGSVSTLKIQRTERGDSAVYLCASSLIATSASEQFFGPGTRLTVL.

V gene TRBV4-2 combines with J gene TRBJ2-7; a weak D match, TRBD2 (5 bases). The germline V gene encodes CDR1 LGHNA and CDR2 YNFKEQ. This CDR3 contains 12 residues. Trimming cost V 4 bases and J 7 bases, with 11 bases left between them. CDR3 amino acids: CASSPYTGEQYF. In DNA, the CDR3 is TGTGCCAGCAGCCCCTACACGGGGGAGCAGTACTTC.

This clone was picked up one time. The chain employs TRBV25-1 and TRBJ1-1; D remains ambiguous. Trimming removed 5 bases at V and 1 base at J, with 11 bases between. CDR1 MGHDK and CDR2 SYGVNS come from the germline V gene. The CDR3 consists of 14 residues. The DNA for the CDR3 is TGTGCCAGCAGTAGACCCAGCGGGAACACTGAAGCTTTCTTT. Translation: CASSRPSGNTEAFF.

This chain connects TRBV4-3 to TRBJ2-7; D gene uncertain. This CDR3 has 14 amino acids. Trimming cost V 0 bases and J 1 base, with 7 bases left between them. Germline CDR1 LGHNA, CDR2 YSLEER. The CDR3 spells CASSQEAGSYEQYF. In DNA, the CDR3 is TGCGCCAGCAGCCAAGAGGCAGGTTCCTACGAGCAGTACTTC.

J is TRBJ1-4 and V is TRBV7-8; D not certain. Germline CDR1 and CDR2: SGHVS and FQNEAQ. The CDR3 length is 16 residues. Trimming pared 3 bases from V and 5 bases from J, leaving 16 bases between. Written as DNA, the CDR3 is TGTGCCAGCAGCTTCCTGATGTCCAGGTTAAATGAAAAACTGTTTTTT. Its protein product is CASSFLMSRLNEKLFF.

CDR3 in amino acids: CASSPLRTGSDYGYTF. The CDR3 DNA reads TGTGCCAGCAGCCCCCTCCGGACAGGGTCCGACTATGGCTACACCTTC. The chain uses TRBV7-3 and TRBJ1-2; TRBD1 aligns across 8 bases. The V gene end was trimmed by 5 bases and the J gene end by 3 bases; junction bases not matched to a gene: 11. Germline-derived CDR1 and CDR2 are SGHTA and FQGTGA. CDR3 length equals 16 residues.

The chain's CDR3 is CASSLGTRGDQPQHF. CDR3 nucleotide sequence: TGTGCCAGCAGCTTAGGGACCCGGGGTGATCAGCCCCAGCATTTT. J is TRBJ1-5 and V is TRBV7-2; no clear D gene. The CDR3 has 15 amino acids. Germline V CDR1 and CDR2: SGHTA, FQGNSA. V was shortened by 1 base and J by 5 bases, with 12 bases between the two germline ends.

This clone was seen just once. The V and J genes are TRBV9 and TRBJ1-5; 7 nucleotides line up with TRBD1. The germline gives CDR1 SGDLS, CDR2 YYNGEE. The junction had 4 bases not matched to a gene; V was cut back by 4 bases and J by 0 bases. The CDR3 is 15 amino acids. CDR3 region: CASSQGGYSNQPQHF. The CDR3 DNA follows: TGTGCCAGCAGCCAGGGGGGATATAGCAATCAGCCCCAGCATTTT.

The chain is built from TRBV11-2 and TRBJ1-5; D gene uncertain. Germline V lookup: CDR1 SGHAT, CDR2 FQNNGV. Trimming removed 1 base from V and 3 bases from J, with 7 bases in between. The CDR3 length is 14 residues. CDR3 sequence (DNA): TGTGCCAGCAGCTTAGGCGGGCCCAATCAGCCCCAGCATTTT. Amino acid sequence: CASSLGGPNQPQHF.

V gene TRBV7-2 combines with J gene TRBJ1-5, with D perhaps matching TRBD1 (5 bases). V lost 5 bases and J lost 3, with 11 bases in between. Per germline, CDR1 SGHTA and CDR2 FQGNSA. The length of the CDR3 is 14 residues. Here the CDR3 reads CASSPGGFNQPQHF. The CDR3 DNA reads as TGTGCCAGCAGCCCCGGGGGATTCAATCAGCCCCAGCATTTT.